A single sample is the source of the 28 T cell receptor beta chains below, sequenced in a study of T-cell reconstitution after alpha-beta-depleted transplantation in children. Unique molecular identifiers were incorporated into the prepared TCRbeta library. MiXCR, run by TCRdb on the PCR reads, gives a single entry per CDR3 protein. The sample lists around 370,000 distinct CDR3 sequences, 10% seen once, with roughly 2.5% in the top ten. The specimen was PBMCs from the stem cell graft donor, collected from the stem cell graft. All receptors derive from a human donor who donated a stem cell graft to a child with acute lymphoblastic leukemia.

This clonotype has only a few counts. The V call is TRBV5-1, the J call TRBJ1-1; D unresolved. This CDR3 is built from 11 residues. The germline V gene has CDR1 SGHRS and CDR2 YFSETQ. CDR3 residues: CYPRGNTEAFF. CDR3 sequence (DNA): TGCTATCCACGGGGAAACACTGAAGCTTTCTTT.

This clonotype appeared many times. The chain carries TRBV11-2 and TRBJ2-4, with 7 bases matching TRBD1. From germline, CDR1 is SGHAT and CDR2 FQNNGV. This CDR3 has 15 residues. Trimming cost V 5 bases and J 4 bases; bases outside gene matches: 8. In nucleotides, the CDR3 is TGTGCCAGCAGCGGAACAGGGGTGATTAAAAACATTCAGTACTTC. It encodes CASSGTGVIKNIQYF.

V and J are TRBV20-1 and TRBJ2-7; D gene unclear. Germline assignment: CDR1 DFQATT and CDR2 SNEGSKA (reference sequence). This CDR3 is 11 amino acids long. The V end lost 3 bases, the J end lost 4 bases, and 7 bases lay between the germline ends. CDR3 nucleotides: TGCAGTGCTAGCCCCGCGTACGAGCAGTACTTC. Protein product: CSASPAYEQYF.

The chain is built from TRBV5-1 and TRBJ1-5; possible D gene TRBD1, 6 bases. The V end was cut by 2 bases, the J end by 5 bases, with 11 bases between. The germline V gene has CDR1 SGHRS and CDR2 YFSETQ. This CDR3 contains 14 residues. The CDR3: CASSFEGGDQPQHF. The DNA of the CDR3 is TGCGCCAGCAGCTTTGAGGGGGGGGATCAGCCCCAGCATTTT.

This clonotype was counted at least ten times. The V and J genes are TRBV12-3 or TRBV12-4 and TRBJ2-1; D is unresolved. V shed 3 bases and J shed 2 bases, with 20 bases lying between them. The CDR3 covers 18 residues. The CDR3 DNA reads TGTGCCAGCAGTTTTAGCCGCATGGTGAAGGGTGCCTACAATGAGCAGTTCTTC. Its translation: CASSFSRMVKGAYNEQFF.

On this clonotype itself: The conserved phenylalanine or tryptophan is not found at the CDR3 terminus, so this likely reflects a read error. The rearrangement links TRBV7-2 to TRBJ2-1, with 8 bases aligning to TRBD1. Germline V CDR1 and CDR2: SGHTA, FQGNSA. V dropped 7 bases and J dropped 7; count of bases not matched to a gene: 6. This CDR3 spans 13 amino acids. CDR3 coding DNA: TGTGCCAGCACCCCGGACAGGGAGAATGAGCAGTTCTTG. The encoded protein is CASTPDRENEQFL.

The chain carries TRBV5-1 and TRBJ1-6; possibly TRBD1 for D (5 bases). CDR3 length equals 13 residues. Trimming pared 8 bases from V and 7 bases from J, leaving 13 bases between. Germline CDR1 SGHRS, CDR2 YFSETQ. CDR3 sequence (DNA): TGCGCCAGTGCCCGGGACCTAAATTCACCCCTCCACTTT. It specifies CASARDLNSPLHF.

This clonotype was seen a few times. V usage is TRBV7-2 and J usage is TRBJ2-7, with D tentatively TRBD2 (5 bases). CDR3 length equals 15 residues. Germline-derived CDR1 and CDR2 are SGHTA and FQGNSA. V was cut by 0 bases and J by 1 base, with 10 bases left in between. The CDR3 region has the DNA TGTGCCAGCAGCTTAGCGACTATTCGTTCCTACGAGCAGTACTTC. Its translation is CASSLATIRSYEQYF.

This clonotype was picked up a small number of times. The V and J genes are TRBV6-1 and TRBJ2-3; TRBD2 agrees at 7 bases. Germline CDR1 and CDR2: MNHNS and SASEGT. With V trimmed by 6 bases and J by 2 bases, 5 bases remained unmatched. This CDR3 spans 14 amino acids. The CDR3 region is CASSRGVNTDTQYF. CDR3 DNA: TGTGCCAGCAGCCGGGGGGTGAACACAGATACGCAGTATTTT.

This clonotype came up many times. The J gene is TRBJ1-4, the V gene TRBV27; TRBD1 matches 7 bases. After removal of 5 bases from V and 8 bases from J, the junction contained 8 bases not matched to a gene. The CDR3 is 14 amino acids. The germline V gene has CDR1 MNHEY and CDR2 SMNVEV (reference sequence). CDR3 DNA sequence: TGTGCCAGCAGTCCGACAGGGATGGGAGAAAAACTGTTTTTT. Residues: CASSPTGMGEKLFF.

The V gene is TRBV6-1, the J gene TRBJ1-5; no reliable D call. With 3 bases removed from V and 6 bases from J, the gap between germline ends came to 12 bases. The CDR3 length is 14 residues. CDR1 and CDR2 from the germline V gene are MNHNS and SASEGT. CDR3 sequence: CASSERGRIQPQHF. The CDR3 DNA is TGTGCCAGCAGTGAGAGAGGGAGGATTCAGCCCCAGCATTTT.

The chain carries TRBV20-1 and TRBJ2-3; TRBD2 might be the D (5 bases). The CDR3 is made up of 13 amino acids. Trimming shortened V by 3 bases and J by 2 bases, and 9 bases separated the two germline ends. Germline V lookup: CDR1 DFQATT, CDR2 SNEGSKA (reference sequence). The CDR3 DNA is TGCAGTGCTAGGTACGGGAACACAGATACGCAGTATTTT. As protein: CSARYGNTDTQYF.

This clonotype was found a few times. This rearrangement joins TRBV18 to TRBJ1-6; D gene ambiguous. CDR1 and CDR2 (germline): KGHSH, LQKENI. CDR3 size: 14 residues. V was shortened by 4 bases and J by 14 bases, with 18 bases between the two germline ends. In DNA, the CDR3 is TGTGCCAGCTCACGGGCCGGGGAACGCACGGCCCTCCACTTT. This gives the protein CASSRAGERTALHF.

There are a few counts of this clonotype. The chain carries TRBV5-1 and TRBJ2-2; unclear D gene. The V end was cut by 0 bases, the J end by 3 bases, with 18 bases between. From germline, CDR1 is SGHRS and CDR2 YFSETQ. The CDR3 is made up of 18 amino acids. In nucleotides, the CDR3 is TGCGCCAGCAGCTTGGGCTCCTCCTTTGCCAAGTACACCGGGGAGCTGTTTTTT. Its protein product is CASSLGSSFAKYTGELFF. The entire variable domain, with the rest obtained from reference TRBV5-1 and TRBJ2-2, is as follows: KAGVTQTPRYLIKTRGQQVTLSCSPISGHRSVSWYQQTPGQGLQFLFEYFSETQRNKGNFPGRFSGRQFSNSRSEMNVSTLELGDSALYLCASSLGSSFAKYTGELFFGEGSRLTVL.

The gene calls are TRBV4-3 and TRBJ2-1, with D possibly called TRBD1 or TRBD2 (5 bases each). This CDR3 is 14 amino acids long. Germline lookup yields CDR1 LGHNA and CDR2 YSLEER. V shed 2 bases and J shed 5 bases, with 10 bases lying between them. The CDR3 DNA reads TGCGCCAGCAGCCAATACGGGGCACACAATGAGCAGTTCTTC. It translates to CASSQYGAHNEQFF.

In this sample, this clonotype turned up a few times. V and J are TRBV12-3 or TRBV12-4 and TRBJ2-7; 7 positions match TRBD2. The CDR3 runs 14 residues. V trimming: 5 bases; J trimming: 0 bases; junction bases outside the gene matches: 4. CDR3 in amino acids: CASSGRTSSYEQYF. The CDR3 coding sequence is TGTGCCAGCAGTGGGAGGACTAGCTCCTACGAGCAGTACTTC.

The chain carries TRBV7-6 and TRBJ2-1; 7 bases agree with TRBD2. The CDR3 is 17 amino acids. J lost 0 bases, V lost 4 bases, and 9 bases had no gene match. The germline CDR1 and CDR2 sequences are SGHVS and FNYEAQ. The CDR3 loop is CASSYGAAGFSYNEQFF. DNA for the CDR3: TGTGCCAGCAGCTATGGTGCAGCGGGGTTCTCCTACAATGAGCAGTTCTTC.

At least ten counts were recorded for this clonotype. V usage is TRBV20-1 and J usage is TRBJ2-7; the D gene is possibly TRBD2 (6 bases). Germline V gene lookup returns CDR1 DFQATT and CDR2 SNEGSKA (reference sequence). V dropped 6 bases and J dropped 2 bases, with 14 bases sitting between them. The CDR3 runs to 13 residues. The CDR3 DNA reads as TGCAGTGCCGGGACTCCTCAGACCTACGAGCAGTACTTC. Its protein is CSAGTPQTYEQYF.

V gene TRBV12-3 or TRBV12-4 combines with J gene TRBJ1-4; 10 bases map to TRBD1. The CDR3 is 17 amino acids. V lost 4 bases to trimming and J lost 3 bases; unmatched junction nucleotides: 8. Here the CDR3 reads CASSSGQGTSSNEKLFF. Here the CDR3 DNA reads TGTGCCAGCAGTTCGGGACAGGGGACCTCTTCTAATGAAAAACTGTTTTTT.

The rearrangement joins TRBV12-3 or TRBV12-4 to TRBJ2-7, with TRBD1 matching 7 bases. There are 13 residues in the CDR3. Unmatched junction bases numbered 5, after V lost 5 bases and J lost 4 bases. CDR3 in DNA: TGTGCCAGCAGTCGGGGACAGAGGTACGAGCAGTACTTC. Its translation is CASSRGQRYEQYF.

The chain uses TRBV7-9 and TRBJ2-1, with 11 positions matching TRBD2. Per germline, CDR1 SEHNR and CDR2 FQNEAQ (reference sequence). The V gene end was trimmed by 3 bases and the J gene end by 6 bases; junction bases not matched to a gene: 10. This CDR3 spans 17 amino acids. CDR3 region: CASSFLTSGAGGNEQFF. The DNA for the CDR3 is TGTGCCAGCAGCTTCTTGACTAGCGGGGCCGGGGGCAATGAGCAGTTCTTC.

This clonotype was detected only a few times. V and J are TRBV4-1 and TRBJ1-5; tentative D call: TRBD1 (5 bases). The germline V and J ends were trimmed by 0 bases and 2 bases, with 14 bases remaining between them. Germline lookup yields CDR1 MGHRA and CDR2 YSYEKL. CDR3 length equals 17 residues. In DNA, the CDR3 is TGCGCCAGCAGCCAAGATTGGGCGGGGGAGGGCAATCAGCCCCAGCATTTT. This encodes CASSQDWAGEGNQPQHF.

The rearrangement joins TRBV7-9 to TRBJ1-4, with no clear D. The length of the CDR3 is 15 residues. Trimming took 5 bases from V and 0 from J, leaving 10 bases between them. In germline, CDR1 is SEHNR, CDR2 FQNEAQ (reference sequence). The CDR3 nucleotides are TGTGCCAGCAGCCTCTCGTCTGCAACTAATGAAAAACTGTTTTTT. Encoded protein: CASSLSSATNEKLFF.

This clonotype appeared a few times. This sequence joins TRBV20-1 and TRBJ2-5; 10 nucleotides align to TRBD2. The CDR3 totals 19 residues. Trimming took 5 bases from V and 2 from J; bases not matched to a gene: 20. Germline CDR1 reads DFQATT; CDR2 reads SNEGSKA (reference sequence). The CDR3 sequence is CSAGGGLASPGSGQETQYF. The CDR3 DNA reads TGCAGTGCTGGAGGGGGACTAGCGTCTCCGGGGAGCGGGCAAGAGACCCAGTACTTC.

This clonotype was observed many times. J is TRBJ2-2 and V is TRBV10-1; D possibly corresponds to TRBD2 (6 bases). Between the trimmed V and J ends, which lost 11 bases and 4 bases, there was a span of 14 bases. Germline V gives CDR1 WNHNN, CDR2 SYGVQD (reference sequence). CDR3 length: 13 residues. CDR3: CAAQTAGTGELFF. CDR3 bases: TGCGCCGCACAGACAGCGGGCACCGGGGAGCTGTTTTTT.

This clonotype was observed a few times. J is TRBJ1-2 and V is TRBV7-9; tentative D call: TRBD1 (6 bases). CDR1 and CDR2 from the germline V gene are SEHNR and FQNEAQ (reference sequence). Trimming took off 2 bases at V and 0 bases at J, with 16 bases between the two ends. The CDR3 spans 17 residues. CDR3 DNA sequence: TGTGCCAGCAGCTTACTTGGGGGCGAGGGGGCTAACTATGGCTACACCTTC. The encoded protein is CASSLLGGEGANYGYTF.

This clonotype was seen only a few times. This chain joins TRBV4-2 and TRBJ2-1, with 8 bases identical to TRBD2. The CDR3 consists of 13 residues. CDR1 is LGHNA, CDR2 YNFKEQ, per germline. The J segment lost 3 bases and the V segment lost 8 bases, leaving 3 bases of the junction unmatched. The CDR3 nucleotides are TGTGCCAGCCGGGGGGGGAACTACAATGAGCAGTTCTTC. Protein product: CASRGGNYNEQFF.

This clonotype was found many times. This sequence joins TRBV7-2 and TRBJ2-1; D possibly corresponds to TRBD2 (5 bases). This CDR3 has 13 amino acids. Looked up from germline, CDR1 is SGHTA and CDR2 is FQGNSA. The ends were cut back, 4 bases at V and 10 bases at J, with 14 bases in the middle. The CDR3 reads CASSYPRRVEQFF. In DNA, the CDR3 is TGTGCCAGCAGCTACCCGAGGCGGGTAGAGCAGTTCTTC.